This entry concerns a single T cell receptor (beta chain). Its specificity is not known. The data originate from a study of OX40 agonist ivuxolimab in advanced cancers. As for the study in general: Of the patients, three showed partial responses, one with hepatocellular carcinoma and two with cutaneous melanoma.

Study-wide results and limits: More expanded clones were seen, on average, in CD8+ T cells than in CD4+.

Assay used: immunoSEQ multiplex PCR; TCRdb lists only in-frame clones, some missing. This table has 30,000 to 35,000 clones, around 93% appearing once. The CDR3 runs to 19 residues. The chain employs TRBV1 and TRBJ2-3. TRBV1 is recorded as a pseudogene. The specimen comprised CD4+ or CD8+ T cells sorted from blood, sampled in a trial of the OX40 agonist ivuxolimab. The TCR was taken from an adult with an advanced solid tumor such as melanoma, head and neck, liver or kidney cancer. This CDR3 is CTSSQDRPPPGPRTDTQYF. The CDR3 DNA follows: TGCACCAGCAGCCAAGATAGACCCCCTCCCGGACCACGCACAGATACGCAGTATTTT.